This TCR beta chain was sequenced in a study of blood T cells in healthy people across ages. Alongside a J-beta primer mix, a sample-barcoded 5' primer served in a second PCR lasting about 7 to 12 cycles. Samples each returned at least 3 million CDR3-containing paired-end reads. Using its own MiXCR run on the 5' RACE reads, TCRdb lists one record per CDR3 protein. The sample lists about 1,500,000 distinct CDR3 sequences, approximately 30% occurring once. Notes on the study in general: Versus aged donors, long-lived donors had higher diversity and more naive CD4+ cells. As age increased, TCR beta diversity per million T cells fell in a roughly linear fashion.

Many counts were recorded for this clonotype. What it binds is not known. V lost 4 bases and J lost 7, with 9 bases in between. CDR1 and CDR2 from the germline V gene are SGHKS and YYEKEE (reference sequence). CDR3 length: 12 residues. In terms of origin and age, donors were healthy Caucasian individuals from Russia aged about 6 to 90. The rearrangement links TRBV5-5 to TRBJ2-1; possible D gene TRBD1, 5 bases. The sequence was collected from a woman younger than 45 in good health. Sequencing was carried out using blood. The CDR3 nucleotides are TGTGCCAGCAGCGGACAAGATAATGAGCAGTTCTTC. Translated, it gives CASSGQDNEQFF.